This note documents a single T cell receptor beta chain sequence. The sample has other DNA sequences that encode this CDR3 too. The sample is drawn from a study of cytomegalovirus exposure and HLA in healthy donors. Turning to the study itself: A previous analysis identified more than 100 million unique TCR beta sequences derived from 180 million or so T cells.

Use of 60 Vbeta and 13 Jbeta primers characterized the PCR. The repertoire was sequenced with immunoSEQ multiplex PCR; TCRdb's copy has only in-frame clones and lacks some. The sample consists of tens of thousands of clones, around four fifths of them appearing once. Sequenced material: PBMCs. The receptor was isolated from a male donor in good health and CMV-seronegative.

The CDR3 DNA sequence: TGTGCCATCAGTGTGAAGGGAGGGACTGAAGCTTTCTTT. Protein product: CAISVKGGTEAFF. This chain connects TRBV10-3 to TRBJ1-1; D is uncertain. The germline V gene has CDR1 ENHRY and CDR2 SYGVKD. Trimming pared 4 bases from V and 5 bases from J, leaving 11 bases between. This CDR3 region has 13 residues.